The 30 T cell receptor beta chains below all came from one sample that was sequenced in a study of T cell responses to AZD1222 COVID-19 vaccine. Clones were sequenced by immunoSEQ multiplex PCR, and TCRdb holds only the in-frame ones, with some missing. Of tens of thousands of clones listed, around 84% are singletons. Sequences were derived from peripheral blood, sampled on day 0 of AZD1222 vaccination. The receptors were sampled from an adult in good health.

V usage is TRBV19 and J usage is TRBJ1-6; 8 bases agree with TRBD1. After removal of 5 bases from V and 7 bases from J, the junction contained 7 bases not matched to a gene. Germline V lookup: CDR1 LNHDA, CDR2 SQIVND (reference sequence). The CDR3 runs to 15 residues. CDR3 DNA sequence: TGTGCCAGTAGTCTCCGGACAGGGAACAATTCACCCCTCCACTTT. It is translated as CASSLRTGNNSPLHF.

This clone was picked up one time. The rearrangement links TRBV5-6 to TRBJ1-6; a possible D gene is TRBD1 (6 bases). V was pared by 2 bases and J by 7 bases, with 13 bases between. Per germline, CDR1 SGHDT and CDR2 YYEEEE. The CDR3 spans 15 residues. This chain's CDR3 is CASSLNRDKNSPLHF. The CDR3 DNA follows: TGTGCCAGCAGCTTAAACAGGGATAAGAATTCACCCCTCCACTTT.

CDR3 in DNA: TGTGCCAGCAGTTTAAATCCCCGGGACAGGGGGTTAGGCTACACCTTC. Amino acids: CASSLNPRDRGLGYTF. The V gene is TRBV27, the J gene TRBJ1-2; 11 bases line up with TRBD1. Per germline, CDR1 MNHEY and CDR2 SMNVEV (reference sequence). The CDR3 spans 16 residues. V was clipped by 2 bases and J by 8 bases; unmatched bases: 10.

This clone was observed a handful of times. V and J are TRBV23-1 and TRBJ1-2, with a weak D call TRBD1 (6 bases). TRBV23-1 is labeled an ORF, and its function is uncertain. Trimming removed 8 bases at V and 10 bases at J, with 17 bases between. The CDR3 loop spans 12 amino acids. The CDR3 here is CASARDIRLYTF. In nucleotides, the CDR3 is TGCGCCAGCGCGCGGGACATTCGGCTCTACACCTTC.

The gene calls are TRBV3-1 (or the pseudogene TRBV3-2) and TRBJ1-3; D remains ambiguous. Trimming left V 2 bases short and J 0 bases short, with 5 bases between. Per the germline V gene, CDR1 is LGHDT and CDR2 is YNNKEL (reference sequence). CDR3 length equals 14 residues. The DNA of the CDR3 is TGTGCCAGCAGCCAAACTCTCTCTGGAAACACCATATATTTT. This encodes CASSQTLSGNTIYF.

The V and J genes are TRBV28 and TRBJ1-4; D uncertain. Germline values: CDR1 MDHEN, CDR2 SYDVKM. This CDR3 spans 15 amino acids. Trimming took 3 bases from V and 6 from J, leaving 14 bases between them. CDR3 protein: CASSFGVGRDEKLFF. Here the CDR3 DNA reads TGTGCCAGCAGTTTTGGTGTAGGGCGGGATGAAAAACTGTTTTTT.

The rearrangement joins TRBV9 to TRBJ1-4, with a tentative D call TRBD1 (5 bases). The length of the CDR3 is 14 residues. V dropped 0 bases and J dropped 8 bases, with 11 bases sitting between them. The germline gives CDR1 SGDLS, CDR2 YYNGEE. The CDR3 region is CASSVAGAGEKLFF. Here the CDR3 DNA reads TGTGCCAGCAGCGTAGCTGGGGCAGGGGAAAAACTGTTTTTT.

The J gene is TRBJ1-2, the V gene TRBV4-3; tentatively, D is TRBD1 (6 bases). The CDR3 covers 16 residues. V lost 0 bases and J lost 4, with 15 bases in between. Germline assignment: CDR1 LGHNA and CDR2 YSLEER. DNA for the CDR3: TGCGCCAGCAGCCAAGATTGGGGGCCTACCCTCTATGGCTACACCTTC. Translated: CASSQDWGPTLYGYTF.

The chain couples TRBV29-1 to TRBJ2-1; 14 bases fit TRBD2. This CDR3 is 17 amino acids long. From germline, CDR1 is SQVTM and CDR2 ANQGSEA. The V segment lost 6 bases and the J segment 4 bases; nucleotides outside the gene matches: 11. CDR3 in amino acids: CSVRKGLAGAAYNEQFF. CDR3 coding DNA: TGCAGCGTCCGTAAGGGACTAGCGGGAGCGGCTTACAATGAGCAGTTCTTC.

A word on this clone: This sample includes further DNA sequences coding for the same CDR3. This chain uses TRBV6-5 with TRBJ2-7; D possibly corresponds to TRBD2 (5 bases). The germline V gene encodes CDR1 MNHEY and CDR2 SVGAGI. CDR3 length equals 13 residues. V was trimmed by 3 bases and J by 4 bases, leaving 10 bases between them. DNA for the CDR3: TGTGCCAGCAGTTATTCGGACTCTTACGAGCAGTACTTC. This translates into CASSYSDSYEQYF.

J is TRBJ2-3 and V is TRBV9, with a weak D call TRBD2 (5 bases). This CDR3 has 14 residues. Germline V CDR1 and CDR2: SGDLS, YYNGEE. V lost 3 bases and J lost 2, with 10 bases in between. CDR3 sequence reads: CASSEADFTDTQYF. DNA of the CDR3: TGTGCCAGCAGCGAGGCGGACTTCACAGATACGCAGTATTTT.

This clone has a single count. The chain recombines TRBV7-2 with TRBJ2-1, with D unresolved. Per the germline V gene, CDR1 is SGHTA and CDR2 is FQGNSA. The germline V and J ends were trimmed by 0 bases and 8 bases, with 20 bases remaining between them. The CDR3 runs 17 residues. CDR3 nucleotides: TGTGCCAGCAGCTTAGCGGGCCAGGCCTCCCGCCGGCATGAGCAGTTCTTC. Its protein is CASSLAGQASRRHEQFF. The entire variable domain, with the rest obtained from reference TRBV7-2 and TRBJ2-1, is as follows: GAGVSQSPSNKVTEKGKDVELRCDPISGHTALYWYRQSLGQGLEFLIYFQGNSAPDKSGLPSDRFSAERTGGSVSTLTIQRTQQEDSAVYLCASSLAGQASRRHEQFFGPGTRLTVL.

The rearrangement uses TRBV2 and TRBJ2-3, with no clear D. CDR3 size: 14 residues. Per the germline V gene, CDR1 is SNHLY and CDR2 is FYNNEI. Trimming took 6 bases from V and 2 from J, leaving 12 bases between them. The CDR3 DNA reads TGTGCCAGCAGGGGGTGGTCGTTCACAGATACGCAGTATTTT. This translates into CASRGWSFTDTQYF.

This clone was counted only a few times. The chain carries TRBV29-1 and TRBJ1-1, with 8 bases fitting TRBD1. J lost 1 base, V lost 7 bases, and 5 bases had no gene match. The CDR3 extends over 13 amino acids. The germline V gene has CDR1 SQVTM and CDR2 ANQGSEA. The DNA for the CDR3 is TGCAGCGCTGATGACAGGGGGAACACTGAAGCTTTCTTT. Residues: CSADDRGNTEAFF.

This rearrangement joins TRBV19 to TRBJ2-5; the D gene is possibly TRBD1 (6 bases). This CDR3 is built from 14 residues. Looked up from germline, CDR1 is LNHDA and CDR2 is SQIVND (reference sequence). Trimming stripped 1 base from V and 4 bases from J, with 10 bases between. The CDR3 region is CASSIAGQGETQYF. Here the CDR3 DNA reads TGTGCCAGTAGTATAGCGGGACAAGGAGAGACCCAGTACTTC.

The chain carries TRBV3-1 (or the pseudogene TRBV3-2) and TRBJ1-2; D remains unclear. V lost 0 bases and J lost 0, with 11 bases in between. This CDR3 has 16 residues. Germline V gene lookup returns CDR1 LGHDT and CDR2 YNNKEL (reference sequence). The CDR3 DNA sequence: TGTGCCAGCAGCCAAGAGCAGGCACGATCTAACTATGGCTACACCTTC. It encodes CASSQEQARSNYGYTF.

The J gene is TRBJ2-5, the V gene TRBV25-1, with 8 positions matching TRBD2. Unmatched junction bases numbered 6, after V lost 1 base and J lost 5 bases. There are 15 residues in the CDR3. Germline loops: CDR1 MGHDK, CDR2 SYGVNS. In DNA form, the CDR3 reads TGTGCCAGCAGTGAATCGGCGGGGGGTAGGGAGACCCAGTACTTC. Encoded protein: CASSESAGGRETQYF. The full variable domain, completed using reference TRBV25-1 and TRBJ2-5, is EADIYQTPRYLVIGTGKKITLECSQTMGHDKMYWYQQDPGMELHLIHYSYGVNSTEKGDLSSESTVSRIRTEHFPLTLESARPSHTSQYLCASSESAGGRETQYFGPGTRLLVL.

The chain couples TRBV5-5 to TRBJ1-6; 7 nucleotides line up with TRBD1. The junction had 5 bases not matched to a gene; V was cut back by 4 bases and J by 10 bases. The CDR3 totals 13 residues. Germline V gene data show CDR1 as SGHKS and CDR2 as YYEKEE (reference sequence). CDR3 amino acids: CASSVTGESPLHF. As DNA, the CDR3 is TGTGCCAGCAGCGTAACAGGGGAATCACCCCTCCACTTT.

This clone has only one observation. The gene calls are TRBV28 and TRBJ2-6; TRBD2 matches at 7 bases. This CDR3 spans 18 amino acids. Germline V gene lookup returns CDR1 MDHEN and CDR2 SYDVKM. Germline trimming cut 6 bases from V and 0 bases from J; bases unmatched to any gene: 11. The CDR3 is CASSPIGEGRSGANVLTF. In DNA, the CDR3 is TGTGCCAGCAGCCCAATAGGGGAGGGCCGCTCTGGGGCCAACGTCCTGACTTTC.

The rearrangement uses TRBV7-9 and TRBJ2-1, with D possibly matching TRBD2 (6 bases). The V end was cut by 5 bases, the J end by 0 bases, with 11 bases between. The CDR3 contains 15 residues. The germline V gene encodes CDR1 SEHNR and CDR2 FQNEAQ (reference sequence). CDR3 loop: CASSPRGSSYNEQFF. The CDR3 DNA is TGTGCCAGCAGCCCCCGGGGGAGCTCCTACAATGAGCAGTTCTTC.

This chain uses TRBV5-8 with TRBJ1-3; the D is unclear. CDR1 is SGHTS and CDR2 is YDEGEE in the germline V gene. V was trimmed by 5 bases and J by 4 bases, leaving 7 bases between them. The CDR3 consists of 12 residues. The CDR3 region is CASSFTGNTIYF. CDR3 bases: TGTGCCAGCAGTTTCACCGGAAACACCATATATTTT.

The chain is built from TRBV10-3 and TRBJ1-2; 7 nucleotides line up with TRBD1. Germline V gene data show CDR1 as ENHRY and CDR2 as SYGVKD. CDR3 length: 12 residues. The trim removed 6 bases at V and 6 bases at J, leaving 4 bases unmatched. The CDR3 sequence is CAISPTGDGYTF. The CDR3 DNA reads TGTGCCATCAGCCCAACAGGGGATGGCTACACCTTC.

The rearrangement uses TRBV7-2 and TRBJ1-1; no clear D gene. Germline values: CDR1 SGHTA, CDR2 FQGNSA. V was cut by 1 base and J by 5 bases, with 8 bases left in between. This CDR3 is built from 13 residues. Written as DNA, the CDR3 is TGTGCCAGCAGCTTAGTCTTGGGTACTGAAGCTTTCTTT. Translating it yields CASSLVLGTEAFF. The complete variable domain, with remaining parts taken from reference TRBV7-2 and TRBJ1-1, reads GAGVSQSPSNKVTEKGKDVELRCDPISGHTALYWYRQSLGQGLEFLIYFQGNSAPDKSGLPSDRFSAERTGGSVSTLTIQRTQQEDSAVYLCASSLVLGTEAFFGQGTRLTVV.

This chain uses TRBV5-1 with TRBJ2-1; D gene unclear. Trimming stripped 1 base from V and 6 bases from J, with 14 bases between. The CDR3 consists of 15 residues. Germline V gene lookup returns CDR1 SGHRS and CDR2 YFSETQ. The CDR3 protein is CASSLRQSKTNEQFF. The CDR3 nucleotides read TGCGCCAGCAGCTTGCGCCAGAGCAAGACCAATGAGCAGTTCTTC.

The V and J genes are TRBV24-1 and TRBJ2-7; the match to TRBD2 covers 9 bases. This CDR3 has 15 amino acids. The V gene's germline CDR1 is KGHDR and CDR2 SFDVKD. V dropped 3 bases and J dropped 2; count of bases not matched to a gene: 4. CDR3 coding DNA: TGTGCCACCAGTGATAATAGCGGGAGCGCCTACGAGCAGTACTTC. Protein: CATSDNSGSAYEQYF.

This chain connects TRBV28 to TRBJ1-5, with D unresolved. Germline V gene sequence: CDR1 MDHEN, CDR2 SYDVKM. Trimming took 3 bases from V and 1 from J, leaving 10 bases between them. This CDR3 has 15 amino acids. The CDR3 protein is CASSFRQRSNQPQHF. DNA for the CDR3: TGTGCCAGCAGTTTCCGGCAGCGGAGCAATCAGCCCCAGCATTTT.

The chain is built from TRBV4-3 and TRBJ1-6; D uncertain. Trimming shortened V by 1 base and J by 11 bases, and 15 bases separated the two germline ends. The CDR3 has 15 amino acids. The germline CDR1 and CDR2 sequences are LGHNA and YSLEER. DNA for the CDR3: TGCGCCAGCAGCCAAGTTCGGTTTAGCGGAACACCCCTCCACTTT. This gives the protein CASSQVRFSGTPLHF.

The chain is built from TRBV27 and TRBJ2-7; D gene uncertain. V was shortened by 6 bases and J by 4 bases, with 19 bases between the two germline ends. From germline, CDR1 is MNHEY and CDR2 SMNVEV (reference sequence). This CDR3 region has 15 residues. The CDR3 loop reads CASRTDLLRPYEQYF. The DNA of the CDR3 is TGTGCCAGCAGAACGGACCTGCTTAGGCCATACGAGCAGTACTTC.

This chain uses TRBV30 with TRBJ2-7, with D unresolved. CDR3 length: 13 amino acids. The germline V gene has CDR1 GTSNPN and CDR2 SVGIG (reference sequence). Trimming took off 0 bases at V and 5 bases at J, with 11 bases between the two ends. As DNA, the CDR3 is TGTGCCTGGAGTGTACAAGATTCCCACGAGCAGTACTTC. Encoded protein: CAWSVQDSHEQYF.

This chain uses TRBV7-9 with TRBJ2-2, with D unresolved. Germline CDR1 SEHNR, CDR2 FQNEAQ (reference sequence). V lost 0 bases, J lost 1 base, and 3 bases lay in between. CDR3 size: 14 residues. The chain's CDR3 is CASSLAVNTGELFF. CDR3 bases: TGTGCCAGCAGCTTAGCCGTGAACACCGGGGAGCTGTTTTTT.